The entry below gives a single T cell receptor beta chain sequence along with its context. What it recognizes is unknown. This sample is drawn from a study of cytomegalovirus exposure and HLA in healthy donors. Study-level results: Presence/absence analyses assumed roughly uniform sequencing depth across donors, which may not hold. Most TCR sequences showed up rarely, but some public TCRs showed up in many donors. Later work associated roughly 17,000 TCR beta sequences with HLA alleles at 0.05 false discovery rate.

PCR was performed using 60 Vbeta and 13 Jbeta primers. Sequencing was performed with immunoSEQ multiplex PCR; in TCRdb, only in-frame clones are kept and a portion is missing. The profile shows around 100,000 clones, approximately 71% of them singletons. Germline assignment: CDR1 SGHRS and CDR2 YFSETQ. Trimming stripped 5 bases from V and 1 base from J, with 18 bases between. The CDR3 covers 16 residues. The sequencing input was PBMCs. This chain links TRBV5-1 with TRBJ2-5; perhaps TRBD1 as D (6 bases). This TCR was recovered from a male donor in good health and CMV-seropositive. The chain's CDR3 is CASSQGSARGQETQYF. The CDR3 DNA reads TGCGCCAGCAGTCAGGGATCCGCCAGGGGCCAAGAGACCCAGTACTTC.